The 2 T cell receptor beta chains reported below all come from one sample, sequenced in a study of T cell repertoires in cytomegalovirus infection (dated by TCRdb to 2018 to 2020). Data came from an Illumina HiSeq 1500. TCRdb handled the public reads itself, with Q25 trimming in fastp and clone calling in MiXCR, and kept productive beta chains. For every CDR3 protein sequence, its rows merge into one entry that carries the most common genes and DNA. Here the sample has about 97,000 distinct CDR3 sequences; about 15% occur a single time. The top ten clones comprise 6.5% to 9.5% of the sample. The material sequenced was PBMCs. All receptors come from a human donor in good health (CMV status not recorded). Some clones in this sample may be carry-over from other donors' samples.

This clonotype occurred many times. The chain has TRBV12-3 or TRBV12-4 and TRBJ2-3; 7 bases align to TRBD1. The CDR3 loop spans 15 amino acids. Germline trimming cut 3 bases from V and 5 bases from J; bases unmatched to any gene: 8. CDR3 nucleotides: TGTGCCAGCAGTTTTGTCGACAGGGTGTTAGATACGCAGTATTTT. It specifies CASSFVDRVLDTQYF.

This clonotype was detected ten times or more. The gene calls are TRBV7-9 and TRBJ1-5; the D gene is possibly TRBD1 (5 bases). The germline gives CDR1 SEHNR, CDR2 FQNEAQ (reference sequence). V dropped 5 bases and J dropped 6 bases, with 8 bases sitting between them. This CDR3 has 12 residues. Here the CDR3 DNA reads TGTGCCAGCAGCGCCGGGGGTCAGCCCCAGCATTTT. Residues: CASSAGGQPQHF.